This entry lists 7 T cell receptor beta chains sequenced from one sample in a study of early T cells in non-severe SARS-CoV-2 infection. TCRdb itself ran the 5' RACE reads through MiXCR, one entry per CDR3 protein. The sample includes about 46,000 distinct CDR3 sequences, roughly a tenth of them seen just once. The sample consisted of whole blood, taken at baseline. These receptor sequences come from an adult who was a healthcare worker with PCR-confirmed SARS-CoV-2 infection or an uninfected control (not recorded which).

The rearrangement links TRBV19 to TRBJ1-1; 10 bases line up with TRBD1. This CDR3 has 14 residues. Germline loops: CDR1 LNHDA, CDR2 SQIVND (reference sequence). V lost 10 bases to trimming and J lost 3 bases; unmatched junction nucleotides: 8. The CDR3 bases are TGTGCCACCAGAAGGACAGGGGGGGACACTGAAGCTTTCTTT. Its protein is CATRRTGGDTEAFF.

At least ten counts were recorded for this clonotype. The rearrangement links TRBV19 to TRBJ2-7; TRBD1 matches at 11 bases. The CDR3 is 17 residues long. Unmatched junction bases numbered 9, after V lost 3 bases and J lost 2 bases. Germline V gene data show CDR1 as LNHDA and CDR2 as SQIVND (reference sequence). The CDR3 protein is CASSMTTWDRGAYEQYF. CDR3 nucleotide sequence: TGTGCCAGTAGTATGACAACTTGGGACAGGGGGGCCTACGAGCAGTACTTC.

This clonotype was recorded many times. This chain uses TRBV11-2 with TRBJ2-7; 10 positions agree with TRBD2. Looked up from germline, CDR1 is SGHAT and CDR2 is FQNNGV. V lost 6 bases and J lost 4; bases outside the gene matches: 6. There are 14 residues in the CDR3. The CDR3 here is CASRTSGMSYEQYF. The DNA for the CDR3 is TGTGCCAGCAGAACTAGCGGGATGTCATACGAGCAGTACTTC.

The V and J genes are TRBV29-1 and TRBJ2-2, with a tentative D call TRBD1 (6 bases). Germline V gene sequence: CDR1 SQVTM, CDR2 ANQGSEA. Trimming shortened V by 5 bases and J by 1 base, and 14 bases separated the two germline ends. This CDR3 comprises 15 residues. The CDR3 loop is CSVRRDTKNTGELFF. The CDR3 DNA is TGCAGCGTTAGAAGGGACACAAAGAACACCGGGGAGCTGTTTTTT.

This clonotype was seen many times. V gene TRBV2 combines with J gene TRBJ2-3; possible D gene TRBD2, 6 bases. Germline CDR1 SNHLY, CDR2 FYNNEI. The V end was cut by 5 bases, the J end by 3 bases, with 12 bases between. This CDR3 is built from 14 residues. This CDR3 is CASSLGGGTDTQYF. CDR3 sequence (DNA): TGTGCCAGCAGTCTGGGGGGAGGAACAGATACGCAGTATTTT.

This clonotype occurred a few times. The chain joins TRBV14 to TRBJ2-2, with 8 bases that match TRBD1. CDR1 is SGHDN and CDR2 is FVKESK in the germline V gene. The CDR3 sequence is 14 residues long. V shed 4 bases, J shed 7 bases, and the junction held 5 bases outside the gene matches. Here the CDR3 DNA reads TGTGCCAGCAGCCTTGACAGGGGCATCGGGGAGCTGTTTTTT. This sequence encodes CASSLDRGIGELFF.

The chain joins TRBV5-4 to TRBJ2-4, with TRBD1 identical over 9 bases. The CDR3 totals 18 residues. Germline V gives CDR1 SGHNT, CDR2 YYREEE (reference sequence). Trimming took 5 bases from V and 0 from J; bases not matched to a gene: 12. CDR3 coding DNA: TGTGCCAGCAGTCCGGGACAGGGTTCCGGGGCAGCCAAAAACATTCAGTACTTC. Its translation is CASSPGQGSGAAKNIQYF.